The rows below give T cell receptor beta chains drawn from one sample of a study of shared clonotypes between healthy human individuals. The protocol was immunoSEQ multiplex PCR, while the TCRdb copy is restricted to in-frame clones and leaves out a portion. The sample holds roughly 1,600,000 clones, 97% to 99% seen once. Sequenced input: naive CD4+ T cells sorted from blood. These receptors were taken from a man aged 25-45 years in good health. Each CDR3 is given with its conserved first and last residue. A D gene is named only where the DNA matches it firmly. Size is omitted from some rows. Given values are once, few, many or a class for expanded clones.

TRBD2,-,TRBJ2-3,TRBV7-9,TGTGCCAGCAGCTTAAGGCAGCTAGCGGGAGGGCTTACAGATACGCAGTATTTT,CASSLRQLAGGLTDTQYF
-,-,TRBJ2-2,TRBV7-3,TGTGCCAGCCAGGTTGGGGCCTCCGGGGAGCTGTTTTTT,CASQVGASGELFF
TRBD1,-,TRBJ1-5,TRBV19,TGTGCCAGTAGGACTCGGACAGGGGGCAATCAGCCCCAGCATTTT,CASRTRTGGNQPQHF
-,-,TRBJ1-1,TRBV28,TGTGCCACCGAATTTGGGGGGCGTGAAGCTTTCTTT,CATEFGGREAFF
-,-,TRBJ2-2,TRBV5-1,TGCGCCAGCAGCTTGATGGGCGACGCTGCCCGGCTGTTTTTT,CASSLMGDAARLFF
TRBD2,-,TRBJ2-2,TRBV5-1,TGCGCCAGCAGCTTGGTAGCGGGACCTAACACCGGGGAGCTGTTTTTT,CASSLVAGPNTGELFF
-,once,TRBJ2-1,TRBV5-1,TGCGCCAGCAGCTTGGAGTCTGGGGGTCACAATGAGCAGTTCTTC,CASSLESGGHNEQFF
TRBD1,-,TRBJ1-2,TRBV9,TGTGCCAGCAGCGTAGCGACAGGGGGCGTTGATGGCTACACCTTC,CASSVATGGVDGYTF
TRBD2,-,TRBJ2-7,TRBV11-2,TGTGCCAGCAGCTTTATTGGACTAGCGGGAGTCGAGCAGTACTTC,CASSFIGLAGVEQYF
-,-,TRBJ2-3,TRBV2,TGTGCCAGCAGTAGAACAAGACAGATAAACACAGATACGCAGTATTTT,CASSRTRQINTDTQYF
-,-,TRBJ2-5,TRBV11-2,TGTGCCAGCAGCTTAGCCGGACATATCCAAGAGACCCAGTACTTC,CASSLAGHIQETQYF
-,-,TRBJ2-1,TRBV7-9,TGTGCCAGCAGCTCCGGGGGCAGCCCGGCCAATGAGCAGTTCTTC,CASSSGGSPANEQFF
TRBD2,-,TRBJ2-3,TRBV10-1,TGCGCCAGCAGTGAGATCGGACTAGCGGGAAACTCGAGGTTCACAGATACGCAGTATTTT,CASSEIGLAGNSRFTDTQYF
-,-,TRBJ1-4,TRBV5-1,TGCGCCAGCAGCTTGGAAATAGGTGGGGGGAATGAAAAACTGTTTTTT,CASSLEIGGGNEKLFF
-,-,TRBJ2-1,TRBV18,TGTGCCAGCTCACCTAGCTGGTACAATGAGCAGTTCTTC,CASSPSWYNEQFF
-,-,TRBJ1-5,TRBV6-5,TGTGCCAGCAGTTATTCGGTGGGGACCCAGCCCCAGCATTTT,CASSYSVGTQPQHF
-,-,TRBJ2-7,TRBV9,TGTGCCAGCAGCGCTCGGGACTGGACCTACGAGCAGTACTTC,CASSARDWTYEQYF
TRBD1,-,TRBJ2-7,TRBV28,TGTGCCAGCATCAAACCTGGACAGGGAAGGAACGAGCAGTACTTC,CASIKPGQGRNEQYF
-,-,TRBJ1-5,TRBV2,TGTGCCAGCAGTGGGAAGGGGGGACTGAGATCTGAGCCCCAGCATTTT,CASSGKGGLRSEPQHF
-,-,TRBJ2-1,TRBV5-1,TGCGCCAGCAGCAACAACAGGGCCGAGCAGTTCTTC,CASSNNRAEQFF
-,-,TRBJ2-3,TRBV5-4,TGTGCCAGCAGCACACGGAGCGGGAGCACAGATACGCAGTATTTT,CASSTRSGSTDTQYF
TRBD2,-,TRBJ2-7,TRBV5-6,TGTGCCAGCAGGGCGACGGGAGGCGAGCAGTACTTC,CASRATGGEQYF
TRBD1,once,TRBJ1-2,TRBV5-1,TGCGCCAGTCCGGGACAGGGGACCGACTATGGCTACACCTTC,CASPGQGTDYGYTF
TRBD1,-,TRBJ1-2,TRBV9,TGTGCCAGCAGCGTACAGGGGGCTAACGTCGGCTACACCTTC,CASSVQGANVGYTF
-,-,TRBJ2-1,TRBV10-1,TGCGCCAGCCAGCGGAGCTCCTACAATGAGCAGTTCTTC,CASQRSSYNEQFF
-,-,TRBJ2-3,TRBV19,TGTGCCAGTAGCATAGGTTCCATCACAGATACGCAGTATTTT,CASSIGSITDTQYF
-,-,TRBJ2-1,TRBV7-8,TGTGCCAGCAGCGGACGGCGGGACAATGAGCAGTTCTTC,CASSGRRDNEQFF
-,-,TRBJ1-3,TRBV7-6,TGTGCCAGCAGCGCGCAACTAGGAAACACCATATATTTT,CASSAQLGNTIYF
-,-,TRBJ1-3,TRBV18,TGTGCCAGCTCTCCACAGGGAAGCTCTGGAAACACCATATATTTT,CASSPQGSSGNTIYF
-,-,TRBJ2-3,TRBV28,TGTGCCAGCGCAGTCAGCACAGATACGCAGTATTTT,CASAVSTDTQYF
TRBD1,-,TRBJ1-1,TRBV7-9,TGTGCCAGCAGATCTACAGGGGACACTGAAGCTTTCTTT,CASRSTGDTEAFF
-,-,TRBJ1-5,TRBV9,TGTGCCAGCAGCGGGGTGAATAGCAATCAGCCCCAGCATTTT,CASSGVNSNQPQHF
-,-,TRBJ2-1,TRBV25-1,TGTGCCAGCAGTGAATGGGACGGGAGAGCCCACAATGAGCAGTTCTTC,CASSEWDGRAHNEQFF
-,-,TRBJ2-7,TRBV7-9,TGTGCCAGCAGCTTAGAGACTGGTTTCTACGAGCAGTACTTC,CASSLETGFYEQYF
-,once,TRBJ2-2,TRBV27,TGTGCCAGCAGTTTACGACGGACGAACACCGGGGAGCTGTTTTTT,CASSLRRTNTGELFF
-,-,TRBJ2-3,TRBV5-4,TGTGCCAGCAGCGCCGAACCGGGCAGGGGATTGAGGGCAGATACGCAGTATTTT,CASSAEPGRGLRADTQYF
TRBD2,-,TRBJ2-3,TRBV5-1,TGCGCCAGCAGCTCGCCGGGGACTAGAGGCACAGATACGCAGTATTTT,CASSSPGTRGTDTQYF
-,-,TRBJ2-3,TRBV6-5,TGTGCCAGCAGCCAGACTCCGGGAGCCACAGATACGCAGTATTTT,CASSQTPGATDTQYF
-,-,TRBJ2-7,TRBV11-2,TGTGCCAGCGGCGTCTCACCCATAACTAAAGACGAGCAGTACTTC,CASGVSPITKDEQYF
-,-,TRBJ1-2,TRBV6-5,TGTGCCAGCAGTTACTCGGGCAGGGATGGCTACACCTTC,CASSYSGRDGYTF
-,-,TRBJ1-5,TRBV28,TGTGCCAGCAGTACCATTTCCGCCGGCAATCAGCCCCAGCATTTT,CASSTISAGNQPQHF
-,-,TRBJ1-1,TRBV28,TGTGCCAGCAGTTTACCTTCAAGGATGAACACTGAAGCTTTCTTT,CASSLPSRMNTEAFF
TRBD2,few,TRBJ2-3,TRBV5-1,TGCGCCAGCAGCTCCGGACTAGCGGGAGGTACAGATACGCAGTATTTT,CASSSGLAGGTDTQYF
-,-,TRBJ1-4,TRBV7-2,TGTGCCAGCAGCTCCCAGTCACTAGGGTTTCTTAATGAAAAACTGTTTTTT,CASSSQSLGFLNEKLFF
-,-,TRBJ2-7,TRBV7-6,TGTGCCAGCAGCCAAGCCCCGGCTAGGAGGTCAGGGGAGCAGTACTTC,CASSQAPARRSGEQYF
-,-,TRBJ2-7,TRBV28,TGTGCCAGCAGTTTTCCCCAGGGTTTGACCTACGAGCAGTACTTC,CASSFPQGLTYEQYF
TRBD2,once,TRBJ2-3,TRBV4-2,TGTGCCAGCAGCCAGTTAGCGGGAGGATCAGATACGCAGTATTTT,CASSQLAGGSDTQYF
TRBD2,-,TRBJ2-3,TRBV7-2,TGTGCCAGCAGCTTATTTCCTAGCGGGAGGTTTACAGATACGCAGTATTTT,CASSLFPSGRFTDTQYF
-,-,TRBJ2-3,TRBV15,TGTGCCACCAGCAGAGATGCAGGTGTGGGCACAGATACGCAGTATTTT,CATSRDAGVGTDTQYF
-,-,TRBJ2-7,TRBV11-3,TGTGCCAGCAGCCGCGAGGGAGCAGGGCCCTACGAGCAGTACTTC,CASSREGAGPYEQYF
-,-,TRBJ2-7,TRBV5-1,TGCGCCAGCAGCCTGGGAGGGGGATCCTACGAGCAGTACTTC,CASSLGGGSYEQYF
-,-,TRBJ2-7,TRBV11-2,TGTGCCAGCAGATCCGGACTCTACGAGCAGTACTTC,CASRSGLYEQYF
-,-,TRBJ2-1,TRBV7-9,TGTGCCAGCAGCTTAGGGGCCACCCGCCAGTCCTACAATGAGCAGTTCTTC,CASSLGATRQSYNEQFF
-,once,TRBJ2-1,TRBV7-2,TGTGCCAGCAGGCGTCGGCAGGGTCGGCCGACCAATGAGCAGTTCTTC,CASRRRQGRPTNEQFF
TRBD2,-,TRBJ2-1,TRBV7-8,TGTGCCAGCAGCTTAGGAGCGGGAGGGAACAATGAGCAGTTCTTC,CASSLGAGGNNEQFF
TRBD2,-,TRBJ2-7,TRBV6-5,TGTGCCAGCAGTTACCCGCGAGCGGGGGTCTACGAGCAGTACTTC,CASSYPRAGVYEQYF
-,-,TRBJ1-1,TRBV2,TGTGCCAGCAGTGATTACACTGAAGCTTTCTTT,CASSDYTEAFF